The 23 T cell receptor beta chains below all came from one sample that was sequenced in a study of cytomegalovirus exposure and HLA in healthy donors (dated by TCRdb to 2016 to 2017). The protocol used for the library was the immunoSEQ multiplex PCR assay. For the multiplex PCR, a mixture combining 60 forward primers for TCR Vbeta segments and 13 reverse primers for TCR Jbeta segments was used. Here the immuneACCESS table is served through TCRdb, limited to in-frame sequences with V and J called. Missing clones are a known gap in these copies; in checked studies unresolved V genes cover under half, and the rest lacks a known reason. The sample profile shows fewer than 200,000 clones; about 75% of them were found once. Clones ranked in the top ten supply 4.9% of the sample. Material for sequencing was PBMCs. The receptors shown here come from a male donor in good health and CMV-seronegative.

The chain employs TRBV5-5 and TRBJ2-7; 7 bases fit TRBD1. Germline V gene lookup returns CDR1 SGHKS and CDR2 YYEKEE (reference sequence). This CDR3 is 15 amino acids long. Trimming at V came to 0 bases and at J to 4 bases, leaving 7 bases not matched to a gene. The CDR3 here is CASSLVQDRQYEQYF. As DNA, the CDR3 is TGTGCCAGCAGCTTGGTGCAGGACAGGCAATACGAGCAGTACTTC.

The J gene is TRBJ1-1, the V gene TRBV5-5; D is ambiguous. Germline V gene sequence: CDR1 SGHKS, CDR2 YYEKEE (reference sequence). Trimming cost V 4 bases and J 0 bases, with 13 bases left between them. This CDR3 spans 15 amino acids. This CDR3 reads CASSPLTGMNTEAFF. CDR3 bases: TGTGCCAGCAGCCCCCTGACGGGAATGAACACTGAAGCTTTCTTT.

The J gene is TRBJ1-1, the V gene TRBV7-2; 9 positions match TRBD1. The V gene's germline CDR1 is SGHTA and CDR2 FQGNSA. The CDR3 runs to 15 residues. J was trimmed by 5 bases and V by 4 bases; bases with no gene match: 8. CDR3 in DNA: TGTGCCAGCAGCTCCCCGACAGGGGGTTGGACTGAAGCTTTCTTT. Its translation is CASSSPTGGWTEAFF.

In this sample, this clone turned up once. V is TRBV6-1 and J is TRBJ1-1; possible D gene TRBD1, 6 bases. The CDR3 covers 15 residues. CDR1 and CDR2 (germline): MNHNS, SASEGT. V gave up 5 bases and J gave up 1 base, with 14 bases separating them. CDR3 region: CASSIRQGTNTEAFF. CDR3 nucleotides: TGTGCCAGCAGTATTCGTCAGGGGACGAACACTGAAGCTTTCTTT.

The chain combines TRBV7-2 with TRBJ1-1; 8 positions agree with TRBD1. This CDR3 comprises 18 residues. The germline gives CDR1 SGHTA, CDR2 FQGNSA. After removal of 2 bases from V and 1 base from J, the junction contained 12 bases not matched to a gene. The CDR3 reads CASSLISFLRGQNTEAFF. In DNA, the CDR3 is TGTGCCAGCAGCTTAATCTCGTTCCTCAGGGGGCAGAACACTGAAGCTTTCTTT.

The chain links TRBV5-4 to TRBJ2-3, with 7 bases matching TRBD1. Trimming at V came to 0 bases and at J to 1 base, leaving 2 bases not matched to a gene. Germline lookup yields CDR1 SGHNT and CDR2 YYREEE (reference sequence). The CDR3 spans 15 residues. CDR3 in amino acids: CASSLAGQGTDTQYF. The CDR3 bases are TGTGCCAGCAGCTTGGCTGGACAGGGCACAGATACGCAGTATTTT.

CDR3 in amino acids: CASSPDRRVTDTQYF. Written as DNA, the CDR3 is TGCGCCAGCAGCCCGGACAGGAGGGTAACAGATACGCAGTATTTT. The V and J genes are TRBV5-1 and TRBJ2-3; TRBD1 might be the D (7 bases). CDR3 length: 15 residues. Trimming stripped 4 bases from V and 3 bases from J, with 15 bases between. The germline gives CDR1 SGHRS, CDR2 YFSETQ.

Ten or more counts support this clone. This sequence joins TRBV9 and TRBJ2-2; 13 positions match TRBD2. Per germline, CDR1 SGDLS and CDR2 YYNGEE. V lost 3 bases to trimming and J lost 3 bases; unmatched junction nucleotides: 5. The CDR3 extends over 17 amino acids. CDR3 amino acids: CASSDTSGGVYTGELFF. The CDR3 DNA reads as TGTGCCAGCAGCGACACTAGCGGGGGGGTGTACACCGGGGAGCTGTTTTTT.

This clone has just one count. Other DNA sequences in this sample translate to the same CDR3. This rearrangement joins TRBV19 to TRBJ1-1; D might be TRBD1 (5 bases). V was shortened by 1 base and J by 2 bases, with 5 bases between the two germline ends. The CDR3 is 13 amino acids. Germline V gene sequence: CDR1 LNHDA, CDR2 SQIVND (reference sequence). DNA of the CDR3: TGTGCCAGTAGTATAGGGGGCAACACTGAAGCTTTCTTT. It codes for CASSIGGNTEAFF. Filled out from reference TRBV19 and TRBJ1-1, the complete variable domain reads DGGITQSPKYLFRKEGQNVTLSCEQNLNHDAMYWYRQDPGQGLRLIYYSQIVNDFQKGDIAEGYSVSREKKESFPLTVTSAQKNPTAFYLCASSIGGNTEAFFGQGTRLTVV.

This clone was detected a few times. V and J are TRBV6-1 and TRBJ2-1; D gene unclear. Germline lookup yields CDR1 MNHNS and CDR2 SASEGT. The V and J ends lost 0 bases and 5 bases respectively, with 5 bases between them. This CDR3 is built from 13 residues. As DNA, the CDR3 is TGTGCCAGCAGTGAAGCTAGCCACAATGAGCAGTTCTTC. Amino acids: CASSEASHNEQFF.

The chain links TRBV7-3 to TRBJ2-1, with 11 bases that match TRBD2. The V gene's germline CDR1 is SGHTA and CDR2 FQGTGA. Germline trimming cut 5 bases from V and 6 bases from J; bases unmatched to any gene: 6. CDR3 length equals 15 residues. CDR3 residues: CASSQTSGAANEQFF. CDR3 nucleotides: TGTGCCAGCAGCCAGACTAGCGGGGCTGCCAATGAGCAGTTCTTC.

J is TRBJ2-5 and V is TRBV15, with D maybe TRBD1 (5 bases). CDR3 length: 13 amino acids. Germline V gene data show CDR1 as LNHNV and CDR2 as YYDKDF (reference sequence). V was pared by 4 bases and J by 4 bases, with 10 bases between. The CDR3 nucleotides are TGTGCCACCAGCATTTCCAGGGCAGAGACCCAGTACTTC. It encodes CATSISRAETQYF.

This chain links TRBV7-7 with TRBJ2-7; 7 bases agree with TRBD1. The CDR3 is 15 residues long. J was trimmed by 1 base and V by 5 bases; bases with no gene match: 8. Per germline, CDR1 SSHAT and CDR2 FNYEAQ (reference sequence). The CDR3 DNA reads TGTGCCAGCAGCCGAGGCACAGGGGATTCCTACGAGCAGTACTTC. It translates to CASSRGTGDSYEQYF. Full variable domain (remainder filled in from reference TRBV7-7 and TRBJ2-7): GAGVSQSPRYKVTKRGQDVTLRCDPISSHATLYWYQQALGQGPEFLTYFNYEAQPDKSGLPSDRFSAERPEGSISTLTIQRTEQRDSAMYRCASSRGTGDSYEQYFGPGTRLTVT.

This chain uses TRBV5-1 with TRBJ2-3, with TRBD2 matching over 10 bases. V lost 0 bases, J lost 5 bases, and 9 bases stayed unmatched. CDR1 and CDR2 from the germline V gene are SGHRS and YFSETQ. The CDR3 length is 17 residues. The CDR3 coding sequence is TGCGCCAGCAGCTTGGGCCTGAGCGGGGGGGGAGGAGATACGCAGTATTTT. Translation gives CASSLGLSGGGGDTQYF.

This clone was seen more than once but under ten times. V gene TRBV2 combines with J gene TRBJ1-1; 8 nucleotides align to TRBD1. The V and J ends lost 4 bases and 11 bases, in that order; junction bases with no gene match: 3. The CDR3 has 11 residues. Germline CDR1 and CDR2: SNHLY and FYNNEI. CDR3 nucleotide sequence: TGTGCCAGCAGTGTTGGACAGGGCGCTTTCTTT. This sequence encodes CASSVGQGAFF.

This clone was observed once. V usage is TRBV27 and J usage is TRBJ2-6; TRBD1 matches 8 bases. From germline, CDR1 is MNHEY and CDR2 SMNVEV (reference sequence). This CDR3 has 15 residues. J gave up 4 bases and V 6 bases, and 5 bases lay outside the gene matches. CDR3 protein: CASSQGALGANVLTF. The CDR3 DNA follows: TGTGCCAGCAGCCAGGGGGCTTTGGGGGCCAACGTCCTGACTTTC.

This chain links TRBV19 with TRBJ1-2; tentative D call: TRBD1 (6 bases). Germline V lookup: CDR1 LNHDA, CDR2 SQIVND (reference sequence). The CDR3 has 12 amino acids. V lost 7 bases, J lost 8 bases, and 14 bases lay in between. Written as DNA, the CDR3 is TGTGCCAGTACTTATAGCAGGGGCGGCTACACCTTC. This translates into CASTYSRGGYTF.

This chain connects TRBV9 to TRBJ2-7; D may be TRBD2 (5 bases). The CDR3 consists of 15 residues. Germline assignment: CDR1 SGDLS and CDR2 YYNGEE. The V gene lost 4 bases and the J gene lost 6 bases, with 20 bases spanning the gap. The CDR3 DNA reads TGTGCCAGCAGCCTCACCGGACTGGGGATTGGCGAGCAGTACTTC. This sequence encodes CASSLTGLGIGEQYF.

The chain carries TRBV12-5 and TRBJ1-1; maybe TRBD1 (5 bases). The CDR3 loop spans 16 amino acids. Trimming stripped 0 bases from V and 0 bases from J, with 11 bases between. The V gene's germline CDR1 is LGHNT and CDR2 FRNRAP. CDR3 sequence (DNA): TGTGCTAGTGGTTTGGTTCGCGACAGACTGAACACTGAAGCTTTCTTT. Its translation is CASGLVRDRLNTEAFF.

The rearrangement links TRBV28 to TRBJ2-7; the match to TRBD1 covers 8 bases. The V segment lost 2 bases and the J segment 9 bases; nucleotides outside the gene matches: 9. The length of the CDR3 is 14 residues. Germline assignment: CDR1 MDHEN and CDR2 SYDVKM. Here the CDR3 DNA reads TGTGCCAGCAGTTTAACGGCAGGGGGCGCGGGGCAGTACTTC. This encodes CASSLTAGGAGQYF.

A note on this clone: This sample includes further DNA sequences coding for the same CDR3. The V gene is TRBV18, the J gene TRBJ2-2; D unclear. There are 14 residues in the CDR3. Per germline, CDR1 KGHSH and CDR2 LQKENI. V was cut by 3 bases and J by 1 base, with 6 bases left in between. CDR3 DNA sequence: TGTGCCAGCTCACCCCGACTGAACACCGGGGAGCTGTTTTTT. Translated, it gives CASSPRLNTGELFF.

CDR3 sequence reads: CASRSGQSTDTQYF. As DNA, the CDR3 is TGCGCCAGTCGTTCGGGACAGAGCACAGATACGCAGTATTTT. The gene calls are TRBV5-1 and TRBJ2-3, with 7 bases fitting TRBD1. After removal of 8 bases from V and 0 bases from J, the junction contained 6 bases not matched to a gene. The CDR3 is 14 residues long. Germline CDR1 and CDR2: SGHRS and YFSETQ.

The chain uses TRBV28 and TRBJ1-5, with 9 bases that match TRBD1. Unmatched junction bases numbered 10, after V lost 6 bases and J lost 1 base. Germline CDR1 and CDR2: MDHEN and SYDVKM. This CDR3 contains 17 residues. In DNA form, the CDR3 reads TGTGCCAGCAGATATCGACAGGGGGTCGGGAGCAATCAGCCCCAGCATTTT. Protein product: CASRYRQGVGSNQPQHF.